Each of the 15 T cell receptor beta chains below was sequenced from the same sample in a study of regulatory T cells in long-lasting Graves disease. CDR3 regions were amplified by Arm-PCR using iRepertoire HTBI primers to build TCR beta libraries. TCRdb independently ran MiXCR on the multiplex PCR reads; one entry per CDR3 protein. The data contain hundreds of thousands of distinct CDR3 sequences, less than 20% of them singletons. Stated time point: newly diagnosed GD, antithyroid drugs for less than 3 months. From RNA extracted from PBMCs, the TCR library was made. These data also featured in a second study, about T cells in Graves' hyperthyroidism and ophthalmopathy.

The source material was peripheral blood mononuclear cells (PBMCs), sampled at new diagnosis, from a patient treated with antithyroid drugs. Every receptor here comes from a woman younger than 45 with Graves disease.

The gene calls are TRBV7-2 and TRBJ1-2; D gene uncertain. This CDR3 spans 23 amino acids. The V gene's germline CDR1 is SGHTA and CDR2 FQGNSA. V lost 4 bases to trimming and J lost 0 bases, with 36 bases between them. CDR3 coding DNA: TGTGCCAGCAGCTCTATCGCACCGGACTGGGGTTCTGGGCCGGAGGGTACTAACTATGGCTACACCTTC. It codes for CASSSIAPDWGSGPEGTNYGYTF.

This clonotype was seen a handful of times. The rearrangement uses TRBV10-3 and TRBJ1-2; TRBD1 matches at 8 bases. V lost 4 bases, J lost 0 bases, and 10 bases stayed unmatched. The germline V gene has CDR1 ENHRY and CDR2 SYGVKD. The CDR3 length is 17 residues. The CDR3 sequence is CAISGWTGLSANYGYTF. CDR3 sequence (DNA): TGTGCCATCAGTGGATGGACAGGGCTCTCCGCTAACTATGGCTACACCTTC.

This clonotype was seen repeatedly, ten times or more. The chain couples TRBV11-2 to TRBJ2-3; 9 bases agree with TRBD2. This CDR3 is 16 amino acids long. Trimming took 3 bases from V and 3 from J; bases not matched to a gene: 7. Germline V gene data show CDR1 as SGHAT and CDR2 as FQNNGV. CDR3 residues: CASSFRAGGLTDTQYF. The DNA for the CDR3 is TGTGCCAGCAGCTTTCGGGCGGGAGGGCTGACAGATACGCAGTATTTT.

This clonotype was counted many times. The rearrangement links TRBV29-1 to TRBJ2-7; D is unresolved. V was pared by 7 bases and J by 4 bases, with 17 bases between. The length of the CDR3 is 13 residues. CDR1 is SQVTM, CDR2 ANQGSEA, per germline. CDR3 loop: CSARPSGDYEQYF. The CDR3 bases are TGCAGCGCCCGGCCCTCCGGAGATTACGAGCAGTACTTC.

CDR3 amino acids: CASSELLQGAYGYTF. As DNA, the CDR3 is TGTGCCAGCAGTGAACTATTGCAGGGGGCCTATGGCTACACCTTC. V and J are TRBV2 and TRBJ1-2, with 8 bases aligning to TRBD1. Trimming cost V 2 bases and J 4 bases; bases outside gene matches: 6. CDR1 is SNHLY, CDR2 FYNNEI, per germline. The CDR3 is 15 amino acids.

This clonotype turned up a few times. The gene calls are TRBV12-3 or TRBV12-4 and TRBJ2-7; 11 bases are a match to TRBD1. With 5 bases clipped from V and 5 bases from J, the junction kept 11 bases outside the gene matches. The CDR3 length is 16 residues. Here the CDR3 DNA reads TGTGCCAGCAGTAACACCGGGACAGGGGGGGAGGACGAGCAGTACTTC. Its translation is CASSNTGTGGEDEQYF.

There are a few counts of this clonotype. In DNA form, the CDR3 reads TGCGCCAGCAGCCCAGAGACAGGGTTCCGCACAGATACGCAGTATTTT. Protein product: CASSPETGFRTDTQYF. The gene calls are TRBV4-1 and TRBJ2-3, with 7 bases aligning to TRBD1. The V segment lost 4 bases and the J segment 1 base; nucleotides outside the gene matches: 8. The CDR3 covers 16 residues. Germline CDR1 MGHRA, CDR2 YSYEKL.

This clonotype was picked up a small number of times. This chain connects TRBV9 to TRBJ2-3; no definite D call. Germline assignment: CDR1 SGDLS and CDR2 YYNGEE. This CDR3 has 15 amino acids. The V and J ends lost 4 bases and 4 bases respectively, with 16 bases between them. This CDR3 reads CASSSNPGSPDTQYF. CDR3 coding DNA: TGTGCCAGCAGCTCAAATCCCGGGTCACCAGATACGCAGTATTTT.

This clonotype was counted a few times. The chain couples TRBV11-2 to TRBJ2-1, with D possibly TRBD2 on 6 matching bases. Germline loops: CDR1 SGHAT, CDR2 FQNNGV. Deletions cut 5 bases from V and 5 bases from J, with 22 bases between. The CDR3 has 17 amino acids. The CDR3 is CASSEGKTASAHNEQFF. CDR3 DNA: TGTGCCAGCAGCGAGGGGAAGACGGCTAGCGCACACAATGAGCAGTTCTTC.

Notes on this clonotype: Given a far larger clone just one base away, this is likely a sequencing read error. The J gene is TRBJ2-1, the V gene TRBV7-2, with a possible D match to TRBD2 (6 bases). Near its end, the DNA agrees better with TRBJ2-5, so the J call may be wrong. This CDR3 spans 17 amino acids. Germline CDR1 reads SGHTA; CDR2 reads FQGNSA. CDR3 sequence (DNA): TGTGCCAGCAGCTTACTCGTCTTTGGCGGGGCCCAAGAGACCCAGTACTTC. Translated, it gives CASSLLVFGGAQETQYF.

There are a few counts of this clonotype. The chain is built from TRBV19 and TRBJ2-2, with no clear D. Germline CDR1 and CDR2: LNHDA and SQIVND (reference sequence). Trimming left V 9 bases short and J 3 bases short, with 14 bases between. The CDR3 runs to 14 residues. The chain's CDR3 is CASGGGRYTGELFF. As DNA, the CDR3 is TGTGCCAGCGGCGGCGGAAGATACACCGGGGAGCTGTTTTTT. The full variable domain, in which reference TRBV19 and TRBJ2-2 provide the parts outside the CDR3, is DGGITQSPKYLFRKEGQNVTLSCEQNLNHDAMYWYRQDPGQGLRLIYYSQIVNDFQKGDIAEGYSVSREKKESFPLTVTSAQKNPTAFYLCASGGGRYTGELFFGEGSRLTVL.

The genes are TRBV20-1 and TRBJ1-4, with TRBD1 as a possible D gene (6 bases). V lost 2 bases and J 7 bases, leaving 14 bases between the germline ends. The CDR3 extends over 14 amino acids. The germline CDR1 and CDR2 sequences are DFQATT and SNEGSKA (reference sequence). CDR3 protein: CSARIPGVVEKLFF. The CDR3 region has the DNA TGCAGTGCTAGAATACCAGGGGTTGTTGAAAAACTGTTTTTT.

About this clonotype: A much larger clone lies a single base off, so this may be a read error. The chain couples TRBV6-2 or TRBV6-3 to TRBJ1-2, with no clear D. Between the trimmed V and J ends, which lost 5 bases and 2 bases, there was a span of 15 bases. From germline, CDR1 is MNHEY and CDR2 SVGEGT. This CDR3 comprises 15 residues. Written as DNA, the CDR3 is TGTGCCAGCAGTGAACTCGCCTATGGCAACTATGGCTACACCTTC. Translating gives CASSELAYGNYGYTF.

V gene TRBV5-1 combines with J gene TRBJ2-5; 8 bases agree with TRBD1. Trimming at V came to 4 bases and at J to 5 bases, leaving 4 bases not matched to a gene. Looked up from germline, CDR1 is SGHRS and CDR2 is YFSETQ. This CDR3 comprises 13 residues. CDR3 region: CASSRTGLETQYF. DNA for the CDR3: TGCGCCAGCAGCCGGACAGGGTTGGAGACCCAGTACTTC.

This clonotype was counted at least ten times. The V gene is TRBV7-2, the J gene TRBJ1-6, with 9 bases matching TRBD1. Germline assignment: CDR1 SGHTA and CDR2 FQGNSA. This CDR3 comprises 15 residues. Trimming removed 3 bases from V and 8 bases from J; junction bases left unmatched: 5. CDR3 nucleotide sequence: TGTGCCAGCAGCTTTACACGGGACAGGGATTCACCCCTCCACTTT. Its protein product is CASSFTRDRDSPLHF.